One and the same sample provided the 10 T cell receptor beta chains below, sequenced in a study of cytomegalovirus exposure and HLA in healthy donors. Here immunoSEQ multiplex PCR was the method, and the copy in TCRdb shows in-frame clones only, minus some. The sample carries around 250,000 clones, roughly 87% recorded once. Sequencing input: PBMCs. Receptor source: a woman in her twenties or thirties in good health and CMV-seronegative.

CDR3 protein: CASSPGLAEGQETQYF. The CDR3 DNA is TGTGCCAGCAGCCCCGGACTAGCTGAGGGCCAAGAGACCCAGTACTTC. The rearrangement uses TRBV6-6 and TRBJ2-5, with 8 bases lining up with TRBD2. Germline V lookup: CDR1 MNHNY, CDR2 SVGAGI (reference sequence). There are 16 residues in the CDR3. The ends lost 6 bases at V and 1 base at J; junction bases unmatched: 10.

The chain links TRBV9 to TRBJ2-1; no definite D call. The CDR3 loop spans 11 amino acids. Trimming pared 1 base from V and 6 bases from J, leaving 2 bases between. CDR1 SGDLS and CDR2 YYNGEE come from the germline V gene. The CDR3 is CASSVTNEQFF. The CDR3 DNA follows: TGTGCCAGCAGCGTAACCAATGAGCAGTTCTTC.

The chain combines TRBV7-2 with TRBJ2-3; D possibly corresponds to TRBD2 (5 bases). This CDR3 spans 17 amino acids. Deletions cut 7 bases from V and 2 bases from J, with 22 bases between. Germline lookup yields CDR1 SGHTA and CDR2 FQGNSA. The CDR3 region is CASIPKRRRRATDTQYF. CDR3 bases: TGTGCCAGCATCCCTAAAAGGAGGCGCAGAGCCACAGATACGCAGTATTTT.

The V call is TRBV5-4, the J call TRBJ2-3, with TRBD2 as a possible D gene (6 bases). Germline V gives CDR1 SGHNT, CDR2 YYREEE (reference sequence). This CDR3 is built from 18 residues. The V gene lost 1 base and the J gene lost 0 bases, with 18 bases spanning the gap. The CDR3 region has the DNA TGTGCCAGCAGCTTGCCCTACCGACTAGGTACTAGCACAGATACGCAGTATTTT. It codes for CASSLPYRLGTSTDTQYF.

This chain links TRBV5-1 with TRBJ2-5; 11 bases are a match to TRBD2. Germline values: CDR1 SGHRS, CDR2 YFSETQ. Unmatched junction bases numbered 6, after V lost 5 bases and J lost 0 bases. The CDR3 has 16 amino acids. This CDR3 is CASSLGTSGYQETQYF. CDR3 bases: TGCGCCAGCAGTCTCGGGACTAGCGGATACCAAGAGACCCAGTACTTC. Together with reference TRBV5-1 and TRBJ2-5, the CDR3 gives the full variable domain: KAGVTQTPRYLIKTRGQQVTLSCSPISGHRSVSWYQQTPGQGLQFLFEYFSETQRNKGNFPGRFSGRQFSNSRSEMNVSTLELGDSALYLCASSLGTSGYQETQYFGPGTRLLVL.

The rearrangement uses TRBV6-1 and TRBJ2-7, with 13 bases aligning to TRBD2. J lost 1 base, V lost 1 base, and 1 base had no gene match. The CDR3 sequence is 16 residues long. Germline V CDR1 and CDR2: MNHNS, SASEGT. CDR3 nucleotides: TGTGCCAGCAGTGAAGGGGGACTAGCGGGATCCTACGAGCAGTACTTC. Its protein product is CASSEGGLAGSYEQYF.

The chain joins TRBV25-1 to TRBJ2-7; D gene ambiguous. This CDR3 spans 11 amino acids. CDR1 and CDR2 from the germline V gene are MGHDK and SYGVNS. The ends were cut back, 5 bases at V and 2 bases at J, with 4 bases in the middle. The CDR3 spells CASSIAYEQYF. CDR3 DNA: TGTGCCAGCAGTATAGCCTACGAGCAGTACTTC.

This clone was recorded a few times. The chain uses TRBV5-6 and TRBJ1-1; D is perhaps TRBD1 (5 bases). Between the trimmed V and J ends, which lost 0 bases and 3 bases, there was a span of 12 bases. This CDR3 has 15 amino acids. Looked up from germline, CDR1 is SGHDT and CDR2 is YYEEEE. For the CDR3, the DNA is TGTGCCAGCAGCTTGGCCGGGGGGTTGGACACTGAAGCTTTCTTT. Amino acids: CASSLAGGLDTEAFF.

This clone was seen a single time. In DNA, the CDR3 is TGTGCCAGCAGTTTATGGGGGAGGGGGTCCTATGAGCAGTTCTTC. This gives the protein CASSLWGRGSYEQFF. This rearrangement joins TRBV27 to TRBJ2-1; TRBD2 might be the D (7 bases). The CDR3 is 15 residues long. Trimming took 1 base from V and 8 from J, leaving 15 bases between them. Germline V gene data show CDR1 as MNHEY and CDR2 as SMNVEV (reference sequence).

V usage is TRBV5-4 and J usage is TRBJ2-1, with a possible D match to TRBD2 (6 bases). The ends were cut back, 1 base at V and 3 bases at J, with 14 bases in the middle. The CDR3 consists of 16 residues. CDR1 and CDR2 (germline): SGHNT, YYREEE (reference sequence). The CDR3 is CASSLIAVEGYNEQFF. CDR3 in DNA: TGTGCCAGCAGCTTGATAGCGGTTGAGGGCTACAATGAGCAGTTCTTC. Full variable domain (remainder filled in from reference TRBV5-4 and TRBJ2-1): ETGVTQSPTHLIKTRGQQVTLRCSSQSGHNTVSWYQQALGQGPQFIFQYYREEENGRGNFPPRFSGLQFPNYSSELNVNALELDDSALYLCASSLIAVEGYNEQFFGPGTRLTVL.